These 21 T cell receptor beta chains were all obtained from the same sample, sequenced in a study of post-analysis software for immune sequencing data. Study conclusions and caveats: A few TRBV segments appeared more often in patients than in controls, and TRBV5-6, TRBV5-1 and TRBV20-1 were among these.

cDNA libraries of TCR beta carried unique molecular identifiers. From the PCR reads, TCRdb called clonotypes with MiXCR, one entry per CDR3 protein. The data show hundreds of thousands of distinct CDR3 sequences, with approximately 33% seen just once and around an eighth held by the top ten. Their target antigens are unknown. Sequenced input: blood. These TCRs come from a girl between 5 and 17 years old with multiple sclerosis.

This clonotype was observed a few times. This chain's CDR3 is CAIGRVNQPQHF. The CDR3 bases are TGTGCCATCGGCAGGGTGAATCAGCCCCAGCATTTT. This chain uses TRBV10-3 with TRBJ1-5; D perhaps matches TRBD1 (5 bases). V lost 8 bases, J lost 4 bases, and 9 bases lay in between. The germline gives CDR1 ENHRY, CDR2 SYGVKD. CDR3 length: 12 amino acids.

As to this clonotype: As the CDR3 is not closed by the conserved phenylalanine or tryptophan, this likely results from a read error. The chain couples TRBV15 to TRBJ2-5, with TRBD2 matching over 8 bases. With V trimmed by 3 bases and J by 4 bases, 4 bases remained unmatched. Germline V gene data show CDR1 as LNHNV and CDR2 as YYDKDF (reference sequence). This CDR3 region has 14 residues. CDR3 DNA sequence: TGTGCCACCAGCAGGAGGGGACTAGTAGAGACCCAGTACTGC. This codes for CATSRRGLVETQYC.

The rearrangement links TRBV4-3 to TRBJ2-3; a weak D match, TRBD2 (6 bases). Per germline, CDR1 LGHNA and CDR2 YSLEER. The CDR3 is 14 residues long. V lost 0 bases to trimming and J lost 6 bases, with 10 bases between them. CDR3 nucleotides: TGCGCCAGCAGCCAAGAGTCGGGAGCGGATACGCAGTATTTT. The encoded protein is CASSQESGADTQYF.

The V call is TRBV7-8, the J call TRBJ2-1; D is undetermined. Germline loops: CDR1 SGHVS, CDR2 FQNEAQ. Trimming cost V 1 base and J 4 bases, with 14 bases left between them. The CDR3 loop spans 16 amino acids. Written as DNA, the CDR3 is TGTGCCAGCAGCTTAGGCGGTACCCAACGGTACAATGAGCAGTTCTTC. This translates into CASSLGGTQRYNEQFF.

This clonotype was counted between two and nine times. This chain connects TRBV7-2 to TRBJ1-2, with a possible D match to TRBD1 (5 bases). The V end lost 1 base, the J end lost 4 bases, and 10 bases lay between the germline ends. Germline assignment: CDR1 SGHTA and CDR2 FQGNSA. This CDR3 has 14 residues. CDR3 in amino acids: CASSLDGASYGYTF. CDR3 DNA sequence: TGTGCCAGCAGCTTAGACGGGGCCAGCTATGGCTACACCTTC.

The chain uses TRBV12-3 or TRBV12-4 and TRBJ1-2; the D is unclear. Trimming cost V 8 bases and J 0 bases, with 16 bases left between them. The CDR3 extends over 15 amino acids. The CDR3 DNA sequence: TGTGCCAGCGGGAACCCGGCATATTCTAACTATGGCTACACCTTC. Translating it yields CASGNPAYSNYGYTF.

This clonotype was seen only a few times. The chain employs TRBV6-1 and TRBJ1-5; D may be TRBD1 (5 bases). Trimming took 4 bases from V and 2 from J, leaving 15 bases between them. Germline-derived CDR1 and CDR2 are MNHNS and SASEGT. The CDR3 loop spans 16 amino acids. The CDR3: CASSGGVSRGNQPQHF. DNA for the CDR3: TGTGCCAGCAGTGGGGGGGTATCCCGTGGCAATCAGCCCCAGCATTTT.

The chain recombines TRBV27 with TRBJ1-2, with TRBD1 identical over 8 bases. V shed 8 bases, J shed 4 bases, and the junction held 12 bases outside the gene matches. Germline CDR1 is MNHEY and CDR2 is SMNVEV (reference sequence). CDR3 length: 15 amino acids. The CDR3 DNA reads as TGTGCCAGCGGCATCGGACAGGGCCAACGCTATGGCTACACCTTC. Its translation: CASGIGQGQRYGYTF.

A few counts support this clonotype. The V call is TRBV3-1, the J call TRBJ1-1; 7 bases fit TRBD1. V shed 0 bases and J 4 bases; nucleotides not matched to a gene: 8. This CDR3 contains 16 residues. CDR1 is LGHDT and CDR2 is YNNKEL in the germline V gene (reference sequence). The CDR3 sequence is CASSQEETGRITEAFF. The DNA for the CDR3 is TGTGCCAGCAGCCAAGAAGAGACAGGGCGGATCACTGAAGCTTTCTTT. Drawing the rest from reference TRBV3-1 and TRBJ1-1, the complete variable domain is DTAVSQTPKYLVTQMGNDKSIKCEQNLGHDTMYWYKQDSKKFLKIMFSYNNKELIINETVPNRFSPKSPDKAHLNLHINSLELGDSAVYFCASSQEETGRITEAFFGQGTRLTVV.

The chain carries TRBV7-9 and TRBJ1-4; D remains unclear. The CDR3 totals 14 residues. V dropped 5 bases and J dropped 5 bases, with 12 bases sitting between them. Germline V gene data show CDR1 as SEHNR and CDR2 as FQNEAQ (reference sequence). CDR3 coding DNA: TGTGCCAGCAGCCACCTAGGAAGGAATGAAAAACTGTTTTTT. This translates into CASSHLGRNEKLFF. The full variable domain, in which reference TRBV7-9 and TRBJ1-4 provide the parts outside the CDR3, is DTGVSQNPRHKITKRGQNVTFRCDPISEHNRLYWYRQTLGQGPEFLTYFQNEAQLEKSRLLSDRFSAERPKGSFSTLEIQRTEQGDSAMYLCASSHLGRNEKLFFGSGTQLSVL.

This sequence joins TRBV5-1 and TRBJ2-1; D may be TRBD1 (5 bases). The germline V gene has CDR1 SGHRS and CDR2 YFSETQ. The V and J ends lost 3 bases and 10 bases respectively, with 11 bases between them. The CDR3 is 12 residues long. This CDR3 is CASSSLQEEQFF. In DNA, the CDR3 is TGCGCCAGCAGCTCTCTACAGGAGGAGCAGTTCTTC.

The chain links TRBV2 to TRBJ2-2; D assignment may be TRBD1 or TRBD2 (5 bases each). Germline V lookup: CDR1 SNHLY, CDR2 FYNNEI. V gave up 10 bases and J gave up 0 bases, with 15 bases separating them. This CDR3 has 15 amino acids. DNA of the CDR3: TGTGCCATCGATCGTTGGGACGCGAACACCGGGGAGCTGTTTTTT. Its translation: CAIDRWDANTGELFF. Complete variable domain (other parts from reference TRBV2 and TRBJ2-2): EPEVTQTPSHQVTQMGQEVILRCVPISNHLYFYWYRQILGQKVEFLVSFYNNEISEKSEIFDDQFSVERPDGSNFTLKIRSTKLEDSAMYFCAIDRWDANTGELFFGEGSRLTVL.

The rearrangement links TRBV6-2 or TRBV6-3 to TRBJ2-7; the D is unclear. The CDR3 is made up of 12 amino acids. Trimming removed 5 bases from V and 3 bases from J, with 8 bases in between. The germline gives CDR1 MNHEY, CDR2 SVGEGT. CDR3 loop: CASSILGYEQYF. The CDR3 nucleotides are TGTGCCAGCAGTATCCTCGGCTACGAGCAGTACTTC.

The J gene is TRBJ2-3, the V gene TRBV20-1, with 9 positions matching TRBD2. The CDR3 runs to 13 residues. Germline assignment: CDR1 DFQATT and CDR2 SNEGSKA (reference sequence). V dropped 7 bases and J dropped 1; count of bases not matched to a gene: 3. CDR3 in DNA: TGCAGTGGCGGCGGGGGGGGCACAGATACGCAGTATTTT. Translated: CSGGGGGTDTQYF.

The sample holds a few counts of this clonotype. The J gene is TRBJ1-5, the V gene TRBV7-9; 10 nucleotides agree with TRBD1. The CDR3 spans 16 residues. CDR1 is SEHNR and CDR2 is FQNEAQ in the germline V gene (reference sequence). V lost 4 bases and J lost 3; bases outside the gene matches: 6. The CDR3 nucleotides are TGTGCCAGCAGCTCGACAGGGGGCGTCTTCAATCAGCCCCAGCATTTT. This gives the protein CASSSTGGVFNQPQHF.

The chain employs TRBV6-5 and TRBJ1-2; TRBD1 is a possible D gene (6 bases). V was pared by 0 bases and J by 4 bases, with 15 bases between. The CDR3 contains 16 residues. Germline CDR1 MNHEY, CDR2 SVGAGI. Written as DNA, the CDR3 is TGTGCCAGCAGTTACTCGTTCGAGGGAGGGGGCTATGGCTACACCTTC. This sequence encodes CASSYSFEGGGYGYTF.

V usage is TRBV12-3 or TRBV12-4 and J usage is TRBJ1-2; tentatively, D is TRBD1 (5 bases). The CDR3 has 12 amino acids. The CDR3 sequence: CASGTFNYGYTF. In DNA form, the CDR3 reads TGTGCTTCGGGGACGTTCAACTATGGCTACACCTTC.

This clonotype was found a few times. The J gene is TRBJ2-1, the V gene TRBV18; 8 bases agree with TRBD2. Germline CDR1 KGHSH, CDR2 LQKENI. CDR3 length: 14 amino acids. Losses at the gene ends were 2 bases for V and 6 bases for J; bases not matched to a gene: 3. CDR3 region: CASSPAGTSNEQFF. CDR3 in DNA: TGTGCCAGCTCACCAGCCGGGACTAGCAATGAGCAGTTCTTC.

This clonotype came up once. The chain uses TRBV3-1 and TRBJ1-6, with D perhaps matching TRBD1 (5 bases). The CDR3 is 19 amino acids. The V gene's germline CDR1 is LGHDT and CDR2 YNNKEL (reference sequence). Trimming left V 0 bases short and J 7 bases short, with 22 bases between. Written as DNA, the CDR3 is TGTGCCAGCAGCCAAGATCATGGCCTCCGACAGATCTCCAATTCACCCCTCCACTTT. This sequence encodes CASSQDHGLRQISNSPLHF.

This clonotype was counted only a few times. The chain joins TRBV28 to TRBJ2-5, with unresolved D. The CDR3 is 11 residues long. The germline V gene has CDR1 MDHEN and CDR2 SYDVKM. V was shortened by 8 bases and J by 2 bases, with 6 bases between the two germline ends. CDR3 nucleotides: TGTGCCAGCTCCTGGCAAGAGACCCAGTACTTC. Amino acid sequence: CASSWQETQYF.

About this clonotype itself: Germline is not matched at one junction end, which may reflect a read error. The gene calls are TRBV5-1 and TRBJ2-5, with D possibly being TRBD1 (7 bases). Germline V gene lookup returns CDR1 SGHRS and CDR2 YFSETQ. This CDR3 has 14 amino acids. The CDR3 protein is CAGSLEGQQETQYF. Here the CDR3 DNA reads TGCGCCGGCAGCTTGGAGGGACAGCAAGAGACCCAGTACTTC.